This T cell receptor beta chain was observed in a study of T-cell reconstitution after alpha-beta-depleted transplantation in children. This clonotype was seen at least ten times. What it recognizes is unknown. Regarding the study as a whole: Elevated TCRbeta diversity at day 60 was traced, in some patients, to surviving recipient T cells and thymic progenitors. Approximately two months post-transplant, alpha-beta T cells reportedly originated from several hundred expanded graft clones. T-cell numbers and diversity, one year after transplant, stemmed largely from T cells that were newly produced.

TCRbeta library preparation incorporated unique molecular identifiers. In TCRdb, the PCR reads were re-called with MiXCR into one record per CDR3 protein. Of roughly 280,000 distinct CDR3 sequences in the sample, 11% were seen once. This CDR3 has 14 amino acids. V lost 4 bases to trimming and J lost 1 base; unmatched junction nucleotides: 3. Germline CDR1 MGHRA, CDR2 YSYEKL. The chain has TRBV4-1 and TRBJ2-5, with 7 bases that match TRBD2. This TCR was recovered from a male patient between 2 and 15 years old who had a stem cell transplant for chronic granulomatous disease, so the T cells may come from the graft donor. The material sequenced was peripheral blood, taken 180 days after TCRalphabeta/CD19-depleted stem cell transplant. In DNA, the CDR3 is TGCGCCAGCAGCCCGCGGGGGACCCAAGAGACCCAGTACTTC. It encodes CASSPRGTQETQYF.